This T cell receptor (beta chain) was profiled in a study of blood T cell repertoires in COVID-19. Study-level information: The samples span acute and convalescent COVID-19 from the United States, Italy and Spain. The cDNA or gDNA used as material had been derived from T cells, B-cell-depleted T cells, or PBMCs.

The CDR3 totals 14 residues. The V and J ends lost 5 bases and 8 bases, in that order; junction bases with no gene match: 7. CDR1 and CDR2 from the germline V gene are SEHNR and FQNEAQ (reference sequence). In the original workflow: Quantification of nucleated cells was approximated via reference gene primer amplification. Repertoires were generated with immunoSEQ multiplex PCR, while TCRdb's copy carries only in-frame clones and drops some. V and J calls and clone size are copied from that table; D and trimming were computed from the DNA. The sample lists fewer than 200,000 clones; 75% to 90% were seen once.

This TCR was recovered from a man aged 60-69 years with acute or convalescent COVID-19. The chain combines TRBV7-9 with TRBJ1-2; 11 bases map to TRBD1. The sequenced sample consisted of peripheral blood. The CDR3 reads CASSPRTGGWGYTF. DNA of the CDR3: TGTGCCAGCAGCCCTCGGACAGGGGGCTGGGGCTACACCTTC. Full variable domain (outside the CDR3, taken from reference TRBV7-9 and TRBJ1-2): DTGVSQNPRHKITKRGQNVTFRCDPISEHNRLYWYRQTLGQGPEFLTYFQNEAQLEKSRLLSDRFSAERPKGSFSTLEIQRTEQGDSAMYLCASSPRTGGWGYTFGSGTRLTVV.